This TCR beta chain was sequenced during a study of blood T cells in healthy people across ages. From germline, CDR1 is MNHNY and CDR2 SVGAGI (reference sequence). The CDR3 contains 14 residues. Trimming shortened V by 7 bases and J by 1 base, and 12 bases separated the two germline ends. Overall study results and limits: Diversity estimates from one million T cells were considered underestimates.

Points on this clonotype: What it recognizes is unknown.

For the second PCR, which ran for roughly 7 to 11 cycles, a sample-barcoded 5' primer and a J-beta primer mix were used. Unique molecular identifiers of 12 random nucleotides labeled each cDNA. TCRdb reprocessed the 5' RACE reads with MiXCR, giving one entry per CDR3 protein. The sample yields 750,000 to 950,000 distinct CDR3 sequences, more than 25% seen once. The sample was also reused in another study, on T cells of mothers and their children. That source notes: Once extracted, all RNA went into cDNA synthesis at around 1.6 ug per 15 ul. Related pairs of mothers and children showed slightly higher, non-significant overlap versus unrelated pairs.

Specimen: blood. The receptor was derived from a boy aged 5-17 years in good health. This chain joins TRBV6-6 and TRBJ2-3; perhaps TRBD2 as D (6 bases). The CDR3 nucleotides read TGTGCCAGCATGAGCGGGTCCCGCACAGATACGCAGTATTTT. Translating gives CASMSGSRTDTQYF.